Listed here are 29 T cell receptor beta chains from one sample, sequenced in a study of T cell responses to AZD1222 COVID-19 vaccine. Assay: immunoSEQ multiplex PCR; the TCRdb copy retains only in-frame clones and omits some. Of about 130,000 clones listed, 93% are singletons. This specimen consisted of peripheral blood, obtained on day 0 of AZD1222 vaccination. These receptors originate from an adult in good health.

Only one count was recorded for this clone. J is TRBJ1-3 and V is TRBV6-5; possible D gene TRBD1, 5 bases. The V end was cut by 8 bases, the J end by 1 base, with 9 bases between. CDR1 is MNHEY, CDR2 SVGAGI, per germline. The CDR3 spans 13 residues. CDR3 nucleotide sequence: TGTGCCAGCTGGGGGGGGTCTGGAAACACCATATATTTT. It encodes CASWGGSGNTIYF.

J is TRBJ2-1 and V is TRBV19, with 7 bases identical to TRBD2. V lost 7 bases and J lost 1; bases outside the gene matches: 16. This CDR3 contains 18 residues. Germline V gives CDR1 LNHDA, CDR2 SQIVND (reference sequence). CDR3 bases: TGTGCCAGTACCCGGGGTCTAGCGGAACATTCATCCTACAATGAGCAGTTCTTC. Residues: CASTRGLAEHSSYNEQFF. Using reference TRBV19 and TRBJ2-1 for the parts outside the CDR3, the full variable domain is DGGITQSPKYLFRKEGQNVTLSCEQNLNHDAMYWYRQDPGQGLRLIYYSQIVNDFQKGDIAEGYSVSREKKESFPLTVTSAQKNPTAFYLCASTRGLAEHSSYNEQFFGPGTRLTVL.

This sequence joins TRBV4-3 and TRBJ2-1; D is ambiguous. Germline V CDR1 and CDR2: LGHNA, YSLEER. The CDR3 contains 14 residues. Trimming removed 3 bases at V and 5 bases at J, with 11 bases between. CDR3 residues: CASSHVLGNNEQFF. The CDR3 region has the DNA TGCGCCAGCAGCCATGTTTTGGGGAACAATGAGCAGTTCTTC.

The CDR3 protein is CASSHSDTQYF. In DNA, the CDR3 is TGTGCCAGCAGCCATTCAGATACGCAGTATTTT. The gene calls are TRBV3-1 (or the pseudogene TRBV3-2) and TRBJ2-3; D remains unclear. CDR3 size: 11 residues. The V end lost 3 bases, the J end lost 4 bases, and 2 bases lay between the germline ends. CDR1 is LGHDT, CDR2 YNNKEL, per germline (reference sequence).

This chain joins TRBV9 and TRBJ1-1; D uncertain. Germline V gene lookup returns CDR1 SGDLS and CDR2 YYNGEE. Trimming removed 4 bases from V and 6 bases from J, with 16 bases in between. The CDR3 has 14 residues. The CDR3 loop reads CASSPRTVRAEAFF. In DNA form, the CDR3 reads TGTGCCAGCAGCCCCCGGACTGTGAGGGCTGAAGCTTTCTTT.

This clone was detected once. This chain uses TRBV2 with TRBJ2-1; tentative D call: TRBD2 (5 bases). Germline CDR1 and CDR2: SNHLY and FYNNEI. The V end was cut by 0 bases, the J end by 6 bases, with 12 bases between. This CDR3 region has 15 residues. The CDR3 is CASSEAQRSGNEQFF. CDR3 coding DNA: TGTGCCAGCAGTGAAGCGCAGCGGTCAGGCAATGAGCAGTTCTTC.

The V gene is TRBV10-3, the J gene TRBJ2-7; the match to TRBD2 covers 9 bases. J lost 7 bases, V lost 0 bases, and 7 bases had no gene match. CDR1 and CDR2 (germline): ENHRY, SYGVKD. This CDR3 spans 15 amino acids. CDR3 protein: CAISESSSGMGEQYF. CDR3 DNA: TGTGCCATCAGTGAGTCGTCTAGCGGGATGGGTGAGCAGTACTTC.

The chain combines TRBV4-2 with TRBJ1-3; 8 positions agree with TRBD1. The length of the CDR3 is 15 residues. CDR1 is LGHNA, CDR2 YNFKEQ, per germline. The trim removed 4 bases at V and 11 bases at J, leaving 13 bases unmatched. The CDR3: CASSPSGQGKGPIYF. DNA for the CDR3: TGTGCCAGCAGCCCCTCCGGACAGGGAAAAGGGCCCATATATTTT.

The V call is TRBV12-1, the J call TRBJ1-6. TRBV12-1 constitutes a pseudogene. There are 15 residues in the CDR3. This chain's CDR3 is CASSSGRRADSPLHF. CDR3 DNA sequence: TGTGCCAGCAGCTCAGGAAGGCGAGCGGATTCACCCCTCCACTTT.

The V call is TRBV28, the J call TRBJ1-1; TRBD1 is a possible D gene (6 bases). V was clipped by 10 bases and J by 2 bases, with 11 bases between them. Looked up from germline, CDR1 is MDHEN and CDR2 is SYDVKM. The CDR3 is 12 amino acids. Written as DNA, the CDR3 is TGTGCCATCCGGGGGGGCAACACTGAAGCTTTCTTT. Its translation: CAIRGGNTEAFF.

V is TRBV11-2 and J is TRBJ2-1; no clear D. There are 15 residues in the CDR3. V dropped 0 bases and J dropped 5 bases, with 11 bases sitting between them. CDR1 is SGHAT and CDR2 is FQNNGV in the germline V gene. This CDR3 is CASSLDRQAHNEQFF. The CDR3 region has the DNA TGTGCCAGCAGCTTAGATCGTCAGGCCCACAATGAGCAGTTCTTC.

The CDR3 is CASTPFGYTF. As DNA, the CDR3 is TGTGCCAGCACCCCCTTTGGCTACACCTTC. The chain recombines TRBV28 with TRBJ1-2; D gene unclear. The V end lost 7 bases, the J end lost 7 bases, and 7 bases lay between the germline ends. Looked up from germline, CDR1 is MDHEN and CDR2 is SYDVKM. CDR3 size: 10 residues.

The J gene is TRBJ2-1, the V gene TRBV9; unclear D gene. V was shortened by 4 bases and J by 4 bases, with 12 bases between the two germline ends. Germline values: CDR1 SGDLS, CDR2 YYNGEE. The CDR3 is 14 residues long. The CDR3 loop is CASSQIGPYNEQFF. In DNA form, the CDR3 reads TGTGCCAGCAGCCAAATTGGTCCGTACAATGAGCAGTTCTTC. The entire variable domain, with the rest obtained from reference TRBV9 and TRBJ2-1, is as follows: DSGVTQTPKHLITATGQRVTLRCSPRSGDLSVYWYQQSLDQGLQFLIQYYNGEERAKGNILERFSAQQFPDLHSELNLSSLELGDSALYFCASSQIGPYNEQFFGPGTRLTVL.

The V and J genes are TRBV19 and TRBJ2-1, with 9 bases aligning to TRBD2. With V trimmed by 5 bases and J by 6 bases, 11 bases remained unmatched. The CDR3 extends over 16 amino acids. Germline loops: CDR1 LNHDA, CDR2 SQIVND (reference sequence). CDR3 DNA: TGTGCCAGTAGTCCCAGGGGGGCGGGAGGGGGCAATGAGCAGTTCTTC. Its translation: CASSPRGAGGGNEQFF.

V is TRBV7-9 and J is TRBJ1-5; 9 positions match TRBD1. With 1 base clipped from V and 1 base from J, the junction kept 5 bases outside the gene matches. Germline V lookup: CDR1 SEHNR, CDR2 FQNEAQ (reference sequence). The CDR3 consists of 17 residues. In nucleotides, the CDR3 is TGTGCCAGCAGCTTAGTTCCCGGGACAGGGAGCAATCAGCCCCAGCATTTT. Residues: CASSLVPGTGSNQPQHF.

The chain couples TRBV5-1 to TRBJ1-5; 10 bases agree with TRBD1. The CDR3 covers 13 residues. V dropped 4 bases and J dropped 8; count of bases not matched to a gene: 3. The germline V gene encodes CDR1 SGHRS and CDR2 YFSETQ. The CDR3 loop is CASSRTGGEPQHF. The CDR3 DNA reads as TGCGCCAGCAGCAGGACAGGGGGAGAGCCCCAGCATTTT.

This clone appeared a single time. The V and J genes are TRBV7-9 and TRBJ1-1; no firm D call. The length of the CDR3 is 13 residues. Germline V gene data show CDR1 as SEHNR and CDR2 as FQNEAQ (reference sequence). V gave up 5 bases and J gave up 3 bases, with 10 bases separating them. The CDR3 loop reads CASSPGWDTEAFF. DNA for the CDR3: TGTGCCAGCAGCCCCGGGTGGGACACTGAAGCTTTCTTT.

The genes are TRBV6-5 and TRBJ2-7; D may be TRBD2 (5 bases). CDR3 length: 14 residues. From germline, CDR1 is MNHEY and CDR2 SVGAGI. Between the trimmed V and J ends, which lost 7 bases and 0 bases, there was a span of 13 bases. In DNA, the CDR3 is TGTGCCAGCACCCGGACGAGGGCCTCCTACGAGCAGTACTTC. Its protein product is CASTRTRASYEQYF.

This rearrangement joins TRBV12-5 to TRBJ1-1, with no clear D. Trimming cost V 4 bases and J 4 bases, with 7 bases left between them. Per germline, CDR1 LGHNT and CDR2 FRNRAP. This CDR3 spans 12 amino acids. The CDR3 DNA is TGTGCTAGTGGTTCTGGATTCACTGAAGCTTTCTTT. This translates into CASGSGFTEAFF.

The chain couples TRBV19 to TRBJ1-2, with D maybe TRBD1 (6 bases). The CDR3 has 14 residues. Trimming stripped 0 bases from V and 5 bases from J, with 10 bases between. CDR1 and CDR2 from the germline V gene are LNHDA and SQIVND (reference sequence). The chain's CDR3 is CASSIDRGLYGYTF. The CDR3 DNA follows: TGTGCCAGTAGTATAGACAGGGGACTGTATGGCTACACCTTC.

This clone is a singleton in its sample. The chain is built from TRBV10-3 and TRBJ1-2; 7 bases match TRBD1. The CDR3 spans 15 residues. Per the germline V gene, CDR1 is ENHRY and CDR2 is SYGVKD. Trimming at V came to 11 bases and at J to 6 bases, leaving 18 bases not matched to a gene. CDR3 coding DNA: TGTGCCGCACTTGGGGGAGGGGGCAGCAAAGATGGCTACACCTTC. Protein product: CAALGGGGSKDGYTF.

V is TRBV12-3 or TRBV12-4 and J is TRBJ2-3, with D uncertain. This CDR3 is 13 amino acids long. Trimming removed 0 bases from V and 6 bases from J, with 7 bases in between. The CDR3 loop reads CASSLAARDTQYF. The CDR3 nucleotides read TGTGCCAGCAGTTTAGCGGCCCGGGATACGCAGTATTTT.

This chain links TRBV29-1 with TRBJ1-2; TRBD1 matches 9 bases. The CDR3 covers 12 residues. CDR1 and CDR2 from the germline V gene are SQVTM and ANQGSEA. With V trimmed by 7 bases and J by 4 bases, 4 bases remained unmatched. The CDR3 bases are TGCAGCGCCTGGACAGGGGTCTATGGCTACACCTTC. As protein: CSAWTGVYGYTF.

The chain has TRBV5-1 and TRBJ2-1; 9 bases map to TRBD1. Germline trimming cut 4 bases from V and 4 bases from J; bases unmatched to any gene: 3. Germline V gene data show CDR1 as SGHRS and CDR2 as YFSETQ. The CDR3 covers 14 residues. The CDR3 DNA is TGCGCCAGCAGCCCAGGGACAGGGTACAATGAGCAGTTCTTC. Translating it yields CASSPGTGYNEQFF.

The chain couples TRBV19 to TRBJ1-1; D is perhaps TRBD1 (5 bases). Trimming took off 7 bases at V and 3 bases at J, with 21 bases between the two ends. This CDR3 spans 16 amino acids. Germline lookup yields CDR1 LNHDA and CDR2 SQIVND (reference sequence). DNA of the CDR3: TGTGCCAGTACCGATGGGGGGAGGGGCTTGGACACTGAAGCTTTCTTT. Amino acids: CASTDGGRGLDTEAFF.

The chain uses TRBV4-3 and TRBJ2-6; no clear D. V dropped 4 bases and J dropped 4 bases, with 11 bases sitting between them. The CDR3 covers 15 residues. Germline CDR1 LGHNA, CDR2 YSLEER. CDR3 amino acids: CASSREKAGANVLTF. DNA of the CDR3: TGCGCCAGCAGCCGAGAGAAGGCCGGGGCCAACGTCCTGACTTTC.

V and J are TRBV5-1 and TRBJ2-1; possibly TRBD1 for D (6 bases). Trimming removed 1 base from V and 3 bases from J, with 14 bases in between. This CDR3 region has 16 residues. Germline V gives CDR1 SGHRS, CDR2 YFSETQ. DNA for the CDR3: TGCGCCAGCAGCTTGCGGACAGCGTTCCTCTACAATGAGCAGTTCTTC. This sequence encodes CASSLRTAFLYNEQFF. Filled out from reference TRBV5-1 and TRBJ2-1, the complete variable domain reads KAGVTQTPRYLIKTRGQQVTLSCSPISGHRSVSWYQQTPGQGLQFLFEYFSETQRNKGNFPGRFSGRQFSNSRSEMNVSTLELGDSALYLCASSLRTAFLYNEQFFGPGTRLTVL.

The chain couples TRBV6-5 to TRBJ1-1, with D uncertain. Per germline, CDR1 MNHEY and CDR2 SVGAGI. V was cut by 2 bases and J by 0 bases, with 13 bases left in between. The length of the CDR3 is 16 residues. The CDR3 DNA sequence: TGTGCCAGCAGTTACATGGCAGAAACACTGAACACTGAAGCTTTCTTT. Its translation is CASSYMAETLNTEAFF.

The chain employs TRBV10-3 and TRBJ1-1; D call uncertain. The CDR3 is 14 residues long. Trimming removed 3 bases from V and 8 bases from J, with 16 bases in between. Germline V gene sequence: CDR1 ENHRY, CDR2 SYGVKD. CDR3: CAISEGQLEGEAFF. Written as DNA, the CDR3 is TGTGCCATCAGTGAAGGGCAGTTGGAAGGGGAAGCTTTCTTT.